This entry lists 21 T cell receptor beta chains sequenced from one sample in a study of T cells after yellow fever vaccination. A single record per CDR3 protein comes from TCRdb applying MiXCR to the 5' RACE reads. The sample yields under 150,000 distinct CDR3 sequences, less than 9.5% seen once. The input for sequencing was CD4+ T cells sorted from PBMCs, taken 5 days after the yellow fever booster vaccination. The origin of the receptors is a man under 40 who received the YFV17D yellow fever vaccine.

On this clonotype: A much more abundant neighbour one base away suggests this may be a read error. The CDR3 DNA is TGCTGTGCTAGAGATCTACTAGCGCCCCCGGGTAAAGAGCAGTACTTC. It encodes CCARDLLAPPGKEQYF. The gene calls are TRBV20-1 and TRBJ2-7; 7 bases align to TRBD2. Per the germline V gene, CDR1 is DFQATT and CDR2 is SNEGSKA (reference sequence). The CDR3 sequence is 16 residues long.

The chain has TRBV12-3 or TRBV12-4 and TRBJ2-7; 8 nucleotides match TRBD2. CDR3 length: 15 amino acids. V was clipped by 11 bases and J by 5 bases; unmatched bases: 17. The DNA for the CDR3 is TGTGCCTGCACCCAAGTCGGAGCGGGAGTCCACGAGCAGTACTTC. It translates to CACTQVGAGVHEQYF.

Comment on this clonotype: This may be a read error, as it is one base from a much larger clone. The chain couples TRBV7-2 to TRBJ2-1; a possible D gene is TRBD2 (6 bases). Trimming removed 5 bases from V and 9 bases from J, with 23 bases in between. The germline gives CDR1 SGHTA, CDR2 FQGNSA. The CDR3 consists of 16 residues. The CDR3 here is CASSQTSRTSQGEQFF. CDR3 nucleotide sequence: TGTGCCAGCAGCCAAACTAGCAGGACCTCACAAGGTGAGCAGTTCTTC.

This clonotype was seen only a few times. The chain combines TRBV20-1 with TRBJ2-3, with 8 bases aligning to TRBD2. In germline, CDR1 is DFQATT, CDR2 SNEGSKA (reference sequence). After removal of 5 bases from V and 10 bases from J, the junction contained 11 bases not matched to a gene. This CDR3 has 13 residues. CDR3 DNA: TGCAGTGCTCAGTCAGTTAGCGGGATAGCGCAGTATTTT. Its translation is CSAQSVSGIAQYF.

At least ten counts were recorded for this clonotype. The chain carries TRBV20-1 and TRBJ2-7; 12 positions match TRBD2. The CDR3 extends over 14 amino acids. V lost 5 bases to trimming and J lost 3 bases; unmatched junction nucleotides: 5. CDR1 is DFQATT, CDR2 SNEGSKA, per germline (reference sequence). The CDR3, as DNA: TGCAGTGCTCCCCTAGCGGGAGGGCGCTACGAGCAGTACTTC. As protein: CSAPLAGGRYEQYF.

This clonotype was detected ten times or more. The chain uses TRBV5-1 and TRBJ2-7; 9 bases match TRBD1. V dropped 1 base and J dropped 1; count of bases not matched to a gene: 3. Germline V gene lookup returns CDR1 SGHRS and CDR2 YFSETQ. The CDR3 has 15 amino acids. The CDR3 spells CASSLSGTGSYEQYF. The DNA for the CDR3 is TGCGCCAGCAGCTTGTCCGGGACAGGGTCCTACGAGCAGTACTTC.

In its sample, this clonotype was seen many times. The CDR3 region is CSVRGDRDEQFF. The CDR3 DNA reads as TGCAGTGTCAGGGGGGACAGGGATGAGCAGTTCTTC. This chain joins TRBV20-1 and TRBJ2-1, with 9 bases lining up with TRBD1. Losses at the gene ends were 7 bases for V and 8 bases for J; bases not matched to a gene: 6. From germline, CDR1 is DFQATT and CDR2 SNEGSKA (reference sequence). The CDR3 is 12 amino acids.

This clonotype has at least ten counts. The chain couples TRBV12-3 or TRBV12-4 to TRBJ2-7; TRBD2 matches at 12 bases. Trimming removed 3 bases from V and 8 bases from J; junction bases left unmatched: 5. The CDR3 spans 14 residues. The CDR3 loop is CASSFASGGGKQYF. DNA of the CDR3: TGTGCCAGCAGTTTCGCTAGCGGGGGGGGAAAGCAGTACTTC.

This clonotype came up many times. V and J are TRBV27 and TRBJ2-2; D is possibly TRBD2 (6 bases). With 4 bases removed from V and 3 bases from J, the gap between germline ends came to 24 bases. Germline loops: CDR1 MNHEY, CDR2 SMNVEV (reference sequence). The CDR3 is made up of 19 amino acids. The DNA of the CDR3 is TGTGCCAGCAGTTATCAGCCCCCGGGACTCCAAATAGACACCGGGGAGCTGTTTTTT. Translated: CASSYQPPGLQIDTGELFF.

This clonotype occurred many times. The chain carries TRBV20-1 and TRBJ2-3; D ambiguous. Germline V gives CDR1 DFQATT, CDR2 SNEGSKA (reference sequence). The CDR3 sequence is 13 residues long. The germline V and J ends were trimmed by 2 bases and 2 bases, with 8 bases remaining between them. CDR3 nucleotides: TGCAGTGCTAGACCTCCAAACACAGATACGCAGTATTTT. It specifies CSARPPNTDTQYF.

Worth noting for this clonotype: A read error may be the cause here, since a much bigger clone is one base away. The chain employs TRBV19 and TRBJ2-3, with D possibly TRBD2 on 6 matching bases. Germline V CDR1 and CDR2: LNHDA, SQIVND (reference sequence). CDR3 length equals 14 residues. V gave up 6 bases and J gave up 2 bases, with 12 bases separating them. CDR3 DNA sequence: TGTGCCAGTAGCGACACGGGGGTCACAGATACGCAGTATTTT. Translated: CASSDTGVTDTQYF.

Comment on this clonotype: A much larger clone lies a single base off, so this may be a read error. The chain employs TRBV6-2 or TRBV6-3 and TRBJ2-1; the match to TRBD2 covers 11 bases. This CDR3 spans 16 amino acids. Germline CDR1 and CDR2: MNHEY and SVGEGT. CDR3 protein: CASSYSLSGRAGEQLF. The CDR3 coding sequence is TGTGCCAGCAGTTACTCGCTTAGCGGGAGGGCCGGGGAGCAGCTCTTC.

This clonotype came up many times. The gene calls are TRBV20-1 and TRBJ2-7, with D maybe TRBD2 (5 bases). The CDR3 has 14 amino acids. Germline loops: CDR1 DFQATT, CDR2 SNEGSKA (reference sequence). V lost 4 bases, J lost 7 bases, and 20 bases lay in between. Here the CDR3 DNA reads TGCAGTGCTAAGGACTCGTCGGCTGAGGGAGAGCAGTACTTC. It translates to CSAKDSSAEGEQYF.

In its sample, this clonotype was seen many times. The chain recombines TRBV7-2 with TRBJ2-7, with unresolved D. The germline V gene encodes CDR1 SGHTA and CDR2 FQGNSA. V dropped 6 bases and J dropped 0 bases, with 6 bases sitting between them. The CDR3 totals 12 residues. CDR3 in DNA: TGTGCCAGCAGTGAAACCTCCTACGAGCAGTACTTC. Translating it yields CASSETSYEQYF.

This clonotype was seen at least ten times. The gene calls are TRBV10-3 and TRBJ2-1; possible D gene TRBD2, 5 bases. V lost 0 bases and J lost 8, with 14 bases in between. This CDR3 region has 15 residues. Germline loops: CDR1 ENHRY, CDR2 SYGVKD. The CDR3 DNA follows: TGTGCCATCAGTGAGTCGCGGAGGACCTGGGATGAGCAGTTCTTC. Protein: CAISESRRTWDEQFF.

This clonotype was seen ten or more times. V and J are TRBV19 and TRBJ2-7, with a weak D call TRBD2 (6 bases). V was shortened by 11 bases and J by 2 bases, with 19 bases between the two germline ends. Germline CDR1 is LNHDA and CDR2 is SQIVND (reference sequence). This CDR3 is built from 14 residues. CDR3 sequence reads: CASSGGVEAYEQYF. The CDR3 DNA is TGTGCCTCGTCCGGGGGAGTCGAGGCCTACGAGCAGTACTTC.

This clonotype showed up many times. The rearrangement uses TRBV5-1 and TRBJ2-7; D is ambiguous. Germline V lookup: CDR1 SGHRS, CDR2 YFSETQ. Trimming pared 0 bases from V and 5 bases from J, leaving 15 bases between. The CDR3 sequence is 15 residues long. The CDR3, as DNA: TGCGCCAGCAGCTTGGGTTTAGTATTACACGACGAGCAGTACTTC. Translated: CASSLGLVLHDEQYF.

This clonotype was seen at least ten times. The CDR3 protein is CSAEDRTRETQYF. The CDR3 region has the DNA TGCAGTGCTGAAGACAGGACCCGAGAGACCCAGTACTTC. The rearrangement joins TRBV20-1 to TRBJ2-5; TRBD1 is a possible D gene (6 bases). Trimming pared 5 bases from V and 4 bases from J, leaving 14 bases between. CDR3 length equals 13 residues. Germline V gene lookup returns CDR1 DFQATT and CDR2 SNEGSKA (reference sequence).

This clonotype was recorded a few times. This sequence joins TRBV7-8 and TRBJ2-7; D call uncertain. Looked up from germline, CDR1 is SGHVS and CDR2 is FQNEAQ. The length of the CDR3 is 13 residues. V was clipped by 5 bases and J by 4 bases, with 12 bases between them. The CDR3 bases are TGTGCCAGCAGCCCTCGGCTCCAATACGAGCAGTACTTC. This sequence encodes CASSPRLQYEQYF. Variable domain in full (rest from reference TRBV7-8 and TRBJ2-7): GAGVSQSPRYKVAKRGQDVALRCDPISGHVSLFWYQQALGQGPEFLTYFQNEAQLDKSGLPSDRFFAERPEGSVSTLKIQRTQQEDSAVYLCASSPRLQYEQYFGPGTRLTVT.

This clonotype was seen ten or more times. The chain links TRBV7-6 to TRBJ2-7; D may be TRBD1 or TRBD2 (7 bases each). CDR1 and CDR2 from the germline V gene are SGHVS and FNYEAQ. The CDR3 covers 13 residues. V was pared by 2 bases and J by 7 bases, with 12 bases between. The CDR3 DNA reads as TGTGCCAGCAGCTTAAGACAGGGAGGGGAGCAGTACTTC. Translation: CASSLRQGGEQYF.

This clonotype was detected ten times or more. The V and J genes are TRBV12-3 or TRBV12-4 and TRBJ2-6; TRBD1 is a possible D gene (5 bases). V gave up 2 bases and J gave up 0 bases, with 5 bases separating them. The CDR3 sequence is 15 residues long. The CDR3 loop reads CASSLRGSGANVLTF. The DNA of the CDR3 is TGTGCCAGCAGTTTAAGGGGCTCTGGGGCCAACGTCCTGACTTTC.